This T cell receptor (beta chain) was found in a study of blood T cell repertoires in COVID-19 (TCRdb year 2020). Background for the entire study: Collaborator samples came from the United States, Italy and Spain and covered acute and convalescent phases of COVID-19. The repertoires were released in a freely available public database meant as a resource for research on the immune response to SARS-CoV-2. The samples were drawn from two sources: the first 160 participants of the ongoing ImmuneRACE study, and about 1,300 subjects contributed by 6 global collaborators. Where available, HLA class I and class II types were taken from metadata supplied by the sample provider and were not determined by assay-based typing. The sample metadata nearly always contained a de-identified subject ID, COVID-19 status, age in years and sex. The material from the prospective study consisted of cDNA or gDNA derived from T cells, B-cell-depleted T cells, or PBMCs. Deeply sampled blood TCRbeta repertoires from subjects exposed to, actively infected with, or recovered from COVID-19 were included in the dataset. Overall study results and their limits: The quantity of clinical and demographic metadata differed by source and by participant and was supplied without curation.

Another Seattle source contributed samples from volunteer blood donors who had recovered from COVID-19. Each collaborating institution followed its own protocols to collect whole blood in K2EDTA tubes. For TCRbeta analysis, collaborator samples were shipped as frozen whole blood, as isolated PBMCs, or as DNA extracted from either sample type. Remarks on this clone: It lacks a known antigen. No much larger clone is present one base from it, and per-base qualities are unavailable.

The immunoSEQ Assay, a bias-controlled multiplex PCR, was used to amplify TCRbeta CDR3 regions from genomic DNA. The published analysis was carried out like this. The number of nucleated cells in each sample was estimated by amplification of reference gene primers within the assay. To quantify the absolute abundance of each unique TCRbeta CDR3 rearrangement, sequence reads were collapsed and filtered. For each sample, productive Simpson clonality was calculated by taking the square root of Simpson's diversity index across productive rearrangements. The table was pulled from immuneACCESS by TCRdb, which kept in-frame rearrangements only. Such tables lose some clones; where checked, under half of the loss comes from unresolved V genes, and the rest has no known cause. V and J calls and clone size are those listed in that table; D and trimming were worked out from the DNA. The sample table records 220,000 or so clones; roughly 80% of these occur just once. The top ten hold approximately 5% of the sample.

V loses 5 bases, J loses 0 bases, and the germline ends lie 16 bases apart. CDR1 and CDR2 (LNHDA, SQIVND) derive from the germline V gene (reference sequence). The CDR3 runs 16 amino acids, cysteine and phenylalanine included. The CDR3 DNA has 48 bases and is translated from base 1. The chain is made from TRBV19 and TRBJ2-5, with the D gene not clear enough to name. The sequence derives from a woman between 55 and 75 years old who had recovered from COVID-19. Sequenced material: peripheral blood. Here is the DNA: TGTGCCAGTAGTCCAAGACAAGTAGGCTACCAAGAGACCCAGTACTTC. Its amino acids are CASSPRQVGYQETQYF. Full variable domain (CDR3 extended with the reference TRBV19 and TRBJ2-5 proteins): DGGITQSPKYLFRKEGQNVTLSCEQNLNHDAMYWYRQDPGQGLRLIYYSQIVNDFQKGDIAEGYSVSREKKESFPLTVTSAQKNPTAFYLCASSPRQVGYQETQYFGPGTRLLVL.